This is a list of T cell receptor beta chains from one sample in a study of human thymus T cells. Profiled with immunoSEQ multiplex PCR; TCRdb holds only in-frame clones, not every one. The table records about 44,000 clones, nearly 95% of them present only once. The sample was blood. These receptors were obtained from a boy under two years old with a congenital heart defect but otherwise immunologically healthy. Each CDR3 is given with its conserved first and last residue. The order of the fields is J gene, clone size, V gene, D gene, CDR3 protein, CDR3 DNA. A D gene is named only where the DNA matches it firmly. Size is stated for part of the rows, as once, few or many counts, or as a class when the clone is expanded.

TRBJ2-3,.,TRBV7-3,.,CASSLKGDLADTQYF,TGTGCCAGCAGCTTAAAAGGGGATTTGGCAGATACGCAGTATTTT
TRBJ1-6,.,TRBV4-2,.,CASSQTGLSGFSTPLHF,TGTGCCAGCAGCCAGACAGGTTTGTCGGGATTTTCGACACCCCTCCACTTT
TRBJ2-1,.,TRBV10-3,.,CAIGWNNLNEQFF,TGTGCCATCGGGTGGAATAACTTGAATGAGCAGTTCTTC
TRBJ1-5,.,TRBV15,.,CATSRVVPVPGGNQPQHF,TGTGCCACCAGCAGAGTAGTCCCAGTCCCTGGCGGGAATCAGCCCCAGCATTTT
TRBJ2-5,.,TRBV5-1,TRBD2,CASSPGLAGFETQYF,TGCGCCAGCAGCCCCGGGCTAGCGGGGTTTGAGACCCAGTACTTC
TRBJ2-2,.,TRBV7-3,.,CASSPYGGNTGELFF,TGTGCCAGCAGCCCATACGGGGGGAACACCGGGGAGCTGTTTTTT
TRBJ2-1,.,TRBV4-3,TRBD2,CASSQEGGLAGGPQNNEQFF,TGCGCCAGCAGCCAAGAGGGCGGACTAGCGGGGGGGCCTCAAAACAATGAGCAGTTCTTC
TRBJ2-7,.,TRBV11-1,TRBD2,CASSSMGLAGYEQYF,TGTGCCAGCAGCTCCATGGGACTAGCGGGTTACGAGCAGTACTTC
TRBJ2-5,.,TRBV5-1,.,CASSLNQETQYF,TGCGCCAGCAGCTTGAACCAAGAGACCCAGTACTTC
TRBJ2-1,.,TRBV6-1,.,CASILGSNEQFF,TGTGCCAGCATATTGGGTAGCAATGAGCAGTTCTTC
TRBJ1-4,.,TRBV20-1,.,CSARGNEKLFF,TGCAGTGCTAGAGGGAATGAAAAACTGTTTTTT
TRBJ1-2,.,TRBV19,.,CASTWRVGVEGYTF,TGTGCCAGTACGTGGCGCGTGGGGGTAGAGGGCTACACCTTC
TRBJ2-7,.,TRBV7-2,TRBD2,CASSWGSGPYEQYF,TGTGCCAGCAGCTGGGGTAGCGGGCCCTACGAGCAGTACTTC
TRBJ2-6,.,TRBV19,.,CASSINRPLGANVLTF,TGTGCCAGTAGTATAAATCGGCCCTTGGGGGCCAACGTCCTGACTTTC
TRBJ2-3,.,TRBV2,.,CASSEGWTDTQYF,TGTGCCAGCAGTGAAGGATGGACAGATACGCAGTATTTT
TRBJ1-6,few,TRBV30,.,CAWIAWQDQSLHF,TGTGCCTGGATCGCATGGCAGGACCAATCCCTCCACTTT